The 22 T cell receptor beta chains below all came from one sample that was sequenced in a study of regulatory T cells in long-lasting Graves disease. Indicated time point: persistent/refractory GD, antithyroid drugs over 5 years with positive TRAb. PBMC-extracted RNA yielded the TCR library. Investigators prepared the TCR beta libraries by applying iRepertoire HTBI primers and Arm-PCR of CDR3 regions. A single record per CDR3 protein comes from TCRdb applying MiXCR to the multiplex PCR reads. The sample includes approximately 400,000 distinct CDR3 sequences, about 25% of them seen just once. The starting material was peripheral blood mononuclear cells (PBMCs), obtained when the disease was refractory, from a patient treated with antithyroid drugs. These receptors originate from a female donor with Graves disease.

There are many counts of this clonotype. The chain links TRBV28 to TRBJ2-5, with D uncertain. The CDR3 has 14 residues. Trimming took off 3 bases at V and 5 bases at J, with 13 bases between the two ends. Germline-derived CDR1 and CDR2 are MDHEN and SYDVKM. Written as DNA, the CDR3 is TGTGCCAGCAGTTTCAGTGCATCGTGGGAGACCCAGTACTTC. It yields the protein CASSFSASWETQYF.

The J gene is TRBJ2-7, the V gene TRBV20-1; possible D gene TRBD1, 5 bases. The CDR3 covers 17 residues. Germline CDR1 and CDR2: DFQATT and SNEGSKA (reference sequence). The V gene lost 4 bases and the J gene lost 3 bases, with 25 bases spanning the gap. CDR3 protein: CSAKGVSDPIPLYEQYF. As DNA, the CDR3 is TGCAGTGCTAAAGGGGTTTCGGATCCCATTCCCCTCTACGAGCAGTACTTC.

The V call is TRBV7-2, the J call TRBJ2-7; weak D call: TRBD2 (5 bases). The V gene lost 5 bases and the J gene lost 1 base, with 12 bases spanning the gap. The CDR3 loop spans 14 amino acids. CDR1 is SGHTA and CDR2 is FQGNSA in the germline V gene. CDR3 sequence reads: CASSPDGGSYEQYF. For the CDR3, the DNA is TGTGCCAGCAGCCCAGACGGAGGATCCTACGAGCAGTACTTC.

Ten or more counts support this clonotype. The genes are TRBV6-1 and TRBJ2-6, with D unresolved. The germline CDR1 and CDR2 sequences are MNHNS and SASEGT. This CDR3 is 15 amino acids long. The germline V and J ends were trimmed by 7 bases and 4 bases, with 14 bases remaining between them. The CDR3 spells CASTKTLFGANVLTF. The CDR3 coding sequence is TGTGCCAGCACCAAAACCCTGTTCGGGGCCAACGTCCTGACTTTC.

This clonotype was counted many times. The rearrangement uses TRBV5-6 and TRBJ1-2; 8 bases map to TRBD1. The CDR3 is 12 residues long. V trimming: 4 bases; J trimming: 8 bases; junction bases outside the gene matches: 4. Germline V gene lookup returns CDR1 SGHDT and CDR2 YYEEEE. CDR3 nucleotides: TGTGCCAGCAGCGGACAGGGCTGGGGCTACACCTTC. This sequence encodes CASSGQGWGYTF.

This clonotype was observed at least ten times. The chain has TRBV28 and TRBJ1-1; unclear D gene. The CDR3 contains 15 residues. The germline V and J ends were trimmed by 2 bases and 1 base, with 11 bases remaining between them. CDR1 MDHEN and CDR2 SYDVKM come from the germline V gene. The CDR3 region is CASSLLPVGNTEAFF. The DNA of the CDR3 is TGTGCCAGCAGTTTACTGCCGGTGGGGAACACTGAAGCTTTCTTT.

The genes are TRBV27 and TRBJ1-1; 8 bases fit TRBD1. The junction had 8 bases not matched to a gene; V was cut back by 6 bases and J by 5 bases. The germline V gene has CDR1 MNHEY and CDR2 SMNVEV (reference sequence). The CDR3 spans 14 residues. The CDR3, as DNA: TGTGCCAGCAGCGCAGACAGGGGATGGACTGAAGCTTTCTTT. Translating gives CASSADRGWTEAFF.

This clonotype has ten or more counts. CDR3 bases: TGTGCCACCAGTGACTACTCCGGAACAGGGAGAGAAAAACTGTTTTTT. Translated, it gives CATSDYSGTGREKLFF. The rearrangement links TRBV24-1 to TRBJ1-4; possible D gene TRBD1, 6 bases. CDR1 is KGHDR and CDR2 is SFDVKD in the germline V gene. The germline V and J ends were trimmed by 4 bases and 8 bases, with 19 bases remaining between them. The CDR3 extends over 16 amino acids.

This chain joins TRBV19 and TRBJ2-4; possibly TRBD1 for D (6 bases). The CDR3 is made up of 16 amino acids. Between the trimmed V and J ends, which lost 5 bases and 0 bases, there was a span of 14 bases. Per germline, CDR1 LNHDA and CDR2 SQIVND (reference sequence). The CDR3 sequence is CASSDRQALAKNIQYF. CDR3 nucleotides: TGTGCCAGTAGTGACCGACAGGCCCTAGCCAAAAACATTCAGTACTTC. Looking up the rest from reference TRBV19 and TRBJ2-4 gives the full variable domain: DGGITQSPKYLFRKEGQNVTLSCEQNLNHDAMYWYRQDPGQGLRLIYYSQIVNDFQKGDIAEGYSVSREKKESFPLTVTSAQKNPTAFYLCASSDRQALAKNIQYFGAGTRLSVL.

This clonotype was picked up a small number of times. The CDR3 sequence: CSVEVTSYEQYF. The CDR3 DNA sequence: TGCAGCGTTGAAGTCACCTCCTACGAGCAGTACTTC. V and J are TRBV29-1 and TRBJ2-7; D ambiguous. Germline V lookup: CDR1 SQVTM, CDR2 ANQGSEA. There are 12 residues in the CDR3. Trimming shortened V by 1 base and J by 0 bases, and 4 bases separated the two germline ends.

The rearrangement links TRBV19 to TRBJ1-1; tentative D call: TRBD1 (5 bases). The CDR3 runs 15 residues. Trimming shortened V by 1 base and J by 4 bases, and 13 bases separated the two germline ends. The V gene's germline CDR1 is LNHDA and CDR2 SQIVND (reference sequence). This chain's CDR3 is CASSIGIVGGTEAFF. DNA for the CDR3: TGTGCCAGTAGTATAGGAATTGTGGGGGGCACTGAAGCTTTCTTT.

This clonotype has a handful of counts. This sequence joins TRBV19 and TRBJ1-5; the match to TRBD1 covers 10 bases. This CDR3 has 14 amino acids. Per the germline V gene, CDR1 is LNHDA and CDR2 is SQIVND (reference sequence). The ends lost 9 bases at V and 4 bases at J; junction bases unmatched: 6. CDR3 sequence (DNA): TGTGCCAGCAACCTGGGACAGGGGAATCAGCCCCAGCATTTT. Translating gives CASNLGQGNQPQHF.

This clonotype showed up just a few times. V usage is TRBV6-2 or TRBV6-3 and J usage is TRBJ2-7, with 11 bases matching TRBD2. The germline gives CDR1 MNHEY, CDR2 SVGEGT. This CDR3 comprises 18 residues. After removal of 0 bases from V and 0 bases from J, the junction contained 7 bases not matched to a gene. The CDR3 DNA is TGTGCCAGCAGTTACTCGGTACTAGCGGGAGTCTCCTCCTACGAGCAGTACTTC. It yields the protein CASSYSVLAGVSSYEQYF.

There are a few counts of this clonotype. The genes are TRBV27 and TRBJ2-2; the D gene is possibly TRBD1 (8 bases). Trimming took 6 bases from V and 0 from J, leaving 23 bases between them. Germline V gene data show CDR1 as MNHEY and CDR2 as SMNVEV (reference sequence). The CDR3 spans 19 residues. The CDR3 DNA follows: TGTGCCAGCAGCCCACAGGGGGGGTTGGGGTTCGCGAACACCGGGGAGCTGTTTTTT. Protein product: CASSPQGGLGFANTGELFF.

This clonotype was detected many times. This rearrangement joins TRBV20-1 to TRBJ1-6, with D uncertain. Trimming shortened V by 1 base and J by 7 bases, and 8 bases separated the two germline ends. The CDR3 totals 13 residues. CDR1 and CDR2 (germline): DFQATT, SNEGSKA (reference sequence). The CDR3 protein is CSARGRLNSPLHF. CDR3 DNA sequence: TGCAGTGCTAGAGGGAGGTTGAATTCACCCCTCCACTTT.

The rearrangement joins TRBV2 to TRBJ1-2; D gene unclear. The CDR3 loop spans 12 amino acids. In germline, CDR1 is SNHLY, CDR2 FYNNEI. V was cut by 4 bases and J by 5 bases, with 8 bases left in between. The CDR3 sequence: CASSALVYGYTF. In DNA form, the CDR3 reads TGTGCCAGCAGTGCATTGGTGTATGGCTACACCTTC.

This clonotype was counted only a few times. This chain uses TRBV20-1 with TRBJ2-7, with TRBD2 matching over 10 bases. Losses at the gene ends were 6 bases for V and 3 bases for J; bases not matched to a gene: 8. Germline V gene sequence: CDR1 DFQATT, CDR2 SNEGSKA (reference sequence). CDR3 length: 14 residues. In DNA, the CDR3 is TGCAGTGCGCCTGGACTAGCGGACTACTACGAGCAGTACTTC. This sequence encodes CSAPGLADYYEQYF.

The chain uses TRBV6-5 and TRBJ2-1, with 7 bases fitting TRBD2. Germline CDR1 MNHEY, CDR2 SVGAGI. This CDR3 contains 18 residues. J gave up 0 bases and V 0 bases, and 8 bases lay outside the gene matches. CDR3 nucleotides: TGTGCCAGCAGTTACTCGATATTCCGCGGGAGCTCCTACAATGAGCAGTTCTTC. Translation gives CASSYSIFRGSSYNEQFF.

The gene calls are TRBV5-1 and TRBJ1-6; perhaps TRBD1 as D (6 bases). Germline CDR1 reads SGHRS; CDR2 reads YFSETQ. The CDR3 covers 16 residues. Trimming shortened V by 0 bases and J by 7 bases, and 14 bases separated the two germline ends. CDR3 in amino acids: CASSLEWTDLNSPLHF. The CDR3 DNA follows: TGCGCCAGCAGCTTGGAATGGACAGACCTCAATTCACCCCTCCACTTT.

This CDR3 reads CASRETEYGELFF. The CDR3 DNA is TGTGCCAGTAGGGAGACGGAGTATGGGGAGCTGTTTTTT. This chain links TRBV19 with TRBJ2-2; D is unresolved. The CDR3 is made up of 13 amino acids. Germline V gives CDR1 LNHDA, CDR2 SQIVND (reference sequence). The V gene lost 6 bases and the J gene lost 8 bases, with 13 bases spanning the gap.

In this sample, this clonotype turned up once. The genes are TRBV18 and TRBJ1-5; a possible D gene is TRBD1 (6 bases). The CDR3 runs to 15 residues. Germline loops: CDR1 KGHSH, CDR2 LQKENI. V was shortened by 2 bases and J by 9 bases, with 17 bases between the two germline ends. CDR3 protein: CASSPFRGDSLPQHF. The CDR3 bases are TGTGCCAGCTCACCATTTAGGGGGGATTCGCTGCCCCAGCATTTT.

This clonotype is a singleton in its sample. V usage is TRBV20-1 and J usage is TRBJ2-7; 10 nucleotides agree with TRBD1. Germline V lookup: CDR1 DFQATT, CDR2 SNEGSKA (reference sequence). The CDR3 consists of 13 residues. The V and J ends lost 6 bases and 0 bases, in that order; junction bases with no gene match: 2. CDR3 protein: CSAWDRGSYEQYF. As DNA, the CDR3 is TGCAGTGCCTGGGACAGGGGCTCCTACGAGCAGTACTTC.